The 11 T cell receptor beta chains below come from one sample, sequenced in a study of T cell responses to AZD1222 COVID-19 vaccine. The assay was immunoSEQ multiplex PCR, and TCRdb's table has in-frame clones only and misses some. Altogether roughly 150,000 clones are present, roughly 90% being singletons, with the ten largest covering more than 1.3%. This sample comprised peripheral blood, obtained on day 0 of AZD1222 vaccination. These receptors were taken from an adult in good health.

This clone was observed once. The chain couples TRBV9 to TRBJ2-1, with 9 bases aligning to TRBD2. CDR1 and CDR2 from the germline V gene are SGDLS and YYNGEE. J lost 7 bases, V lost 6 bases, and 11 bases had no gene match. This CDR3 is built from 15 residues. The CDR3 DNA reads TGTGCCAGCAACCCCAGTGGCGGGGGGGCTAATGAGCAGTTCTTC. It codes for CASNPSGGGANEQFF.

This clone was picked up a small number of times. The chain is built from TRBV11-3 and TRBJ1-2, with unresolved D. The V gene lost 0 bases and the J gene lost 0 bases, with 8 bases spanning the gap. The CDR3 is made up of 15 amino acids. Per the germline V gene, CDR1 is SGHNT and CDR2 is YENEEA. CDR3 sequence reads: CASSLDRRANYGYTF. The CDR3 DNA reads TGTGCCAGCAGCTTAGACAGGAGAGCTAACTATGGCTACACCTTC.

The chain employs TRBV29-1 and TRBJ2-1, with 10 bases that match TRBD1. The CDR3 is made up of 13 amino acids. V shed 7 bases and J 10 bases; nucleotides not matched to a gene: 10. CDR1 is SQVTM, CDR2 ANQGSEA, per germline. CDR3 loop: CSGGTGDGGEQFF. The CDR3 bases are TGCAGCGGCGGGACAGGGGACGGAGGCGAGCAGTTCTTC.

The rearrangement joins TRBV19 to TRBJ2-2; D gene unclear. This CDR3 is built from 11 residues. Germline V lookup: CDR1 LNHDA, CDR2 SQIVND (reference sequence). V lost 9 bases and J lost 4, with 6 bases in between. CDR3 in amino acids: CASTATGELFF. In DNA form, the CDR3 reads TGTGCCAGCACAGCCACCGGGGAGCTGTTTTTT.

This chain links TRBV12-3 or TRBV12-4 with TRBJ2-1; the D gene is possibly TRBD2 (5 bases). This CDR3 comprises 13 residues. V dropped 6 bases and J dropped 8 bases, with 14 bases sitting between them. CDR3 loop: CASRGSPRDEQFF. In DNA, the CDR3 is TGTGCCAGCAGGGGGAGTCCTAGGGATGAGCAGTTCTTC.

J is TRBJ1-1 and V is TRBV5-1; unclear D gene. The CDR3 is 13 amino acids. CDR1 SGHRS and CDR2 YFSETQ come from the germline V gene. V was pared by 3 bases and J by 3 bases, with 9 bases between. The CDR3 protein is CASSWHEDTEAFF. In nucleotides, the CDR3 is TGCGCCAGCAGCTGGCACGAGGACACTGAAGCTTTCTTT.

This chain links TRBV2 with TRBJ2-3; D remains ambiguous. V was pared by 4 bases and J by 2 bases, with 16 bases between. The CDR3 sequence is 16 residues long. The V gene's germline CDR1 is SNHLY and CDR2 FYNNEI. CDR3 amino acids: CASSASLRTSTDTQYF. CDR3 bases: TGTGCCAGCAGTGCATCGCTCCGCACATCCACAGATACGCAGTATTTT.

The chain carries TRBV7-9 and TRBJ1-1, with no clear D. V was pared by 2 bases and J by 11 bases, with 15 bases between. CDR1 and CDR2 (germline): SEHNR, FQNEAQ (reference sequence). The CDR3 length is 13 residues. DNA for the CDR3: TGTGCCAGCAGCTTAACTCAGTTCATGGACGCTTTCTTT. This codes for CASSLTQFMDAFF.

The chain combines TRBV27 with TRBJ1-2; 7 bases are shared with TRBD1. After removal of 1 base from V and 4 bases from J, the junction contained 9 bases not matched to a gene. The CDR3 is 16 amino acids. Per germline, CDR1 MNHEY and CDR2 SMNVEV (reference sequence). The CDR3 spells CASSLYGQGGTYGYTF. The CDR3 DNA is TGTGCCAGCAGTTTATATGGGCAGGGGGGGACCTATGGCTACACCTTC.

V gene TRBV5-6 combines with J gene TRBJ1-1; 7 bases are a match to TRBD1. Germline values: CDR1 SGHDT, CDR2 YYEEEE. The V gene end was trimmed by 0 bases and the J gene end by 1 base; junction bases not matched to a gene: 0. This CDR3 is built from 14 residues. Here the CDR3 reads CASSLDRGNTEAFF. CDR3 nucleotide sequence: TGTGCCAGCAGCTTGGACAGGGGGAACACTGAAGCTTTCTTT.

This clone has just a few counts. In DNA, the CDR3 is TGTGCCAGCAGTGAAACAGAGAACACTGAAGCTTTCTTT. This translates into CASSETENTEAFF. This chain joins TRBV6-1 and TRBJ1-1, with D unresolved. The CDR3 runs 13 residues. The ends were cut back, 2 bases at V and 1 base at J, with 5 bases in the middle. Per germline, CDR1 MNHNS and CDR2 SASEGT.